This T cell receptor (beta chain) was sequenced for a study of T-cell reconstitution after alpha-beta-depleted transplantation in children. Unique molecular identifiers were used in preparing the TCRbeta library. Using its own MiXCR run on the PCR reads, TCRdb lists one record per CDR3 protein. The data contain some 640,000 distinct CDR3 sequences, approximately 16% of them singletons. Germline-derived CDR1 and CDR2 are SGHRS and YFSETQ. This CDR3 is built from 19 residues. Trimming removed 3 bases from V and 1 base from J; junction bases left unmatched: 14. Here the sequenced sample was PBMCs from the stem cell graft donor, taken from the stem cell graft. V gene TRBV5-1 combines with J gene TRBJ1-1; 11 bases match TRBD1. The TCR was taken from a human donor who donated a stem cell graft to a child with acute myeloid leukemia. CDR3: CASSSWTGGTYRKNTEAFF. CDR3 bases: TGCGCCAGCAGCTCTTGGACAGGGGGCACCTATCGGAAGAACACTGAAGCTTTCTTT.